A single sample gave rise to the 18 T cell receptor beta chains below, sequenced in a study of cytomegalovirus exposure and HLA in healthy donors. Here immunoSEQ multiplex PCR was the method, and the copy in TCRdb shows in-frame clones only, minus some. The sample gives around 71,000 clones, about 94% of which show up once; 1.2% to 1.5% is in the top ten. Sequencing was carried out using PBMCs. The origin of the receptors is a man in his late teens or twenties in good health and CMV-seropositive.

The chain employs TRBV28 and TRBJ2-3; TRBD1 matches 7 bases. The CDR3 is 15 amino acids. The germline V gene has CDR1 MDHEN and CDR2 SYDVKM. V lost 5 bases, J lost 3 bases, and 8 bases stayed unmatched. This chain's CDR3 is CASSTWDRQTDTQYF. CDR3 sequence (DNA): TGTGCCAGCAGTACCTGGGACAGACAGACAGATACGCAGTATTTT.

The DNA for the CDR3 is TGTGCCAGCAGTTTCCGACTAGCGGCCTACAATGAGCAGTTCTTC. Protein sequence: CASSFRLAAYNEQFF. This chain uses TRBV28 with TRBJ2-1; TRBD2 aligns across 9 bases. This CDR3 contains 15 residues. After removal of 3 bases from V and 2 bases from J, the junction contained 2 bases not matched to a gene. The V gene's germline CDR1 is MDHEN and CDR2 SYDVKM.

This sequence joins TRBV7-9 and TRBJ1-2; D is possibly TRBD1 (5 bases). The V and J ends lost 4 bases and 7 bases respectively, with 13 bases between them. CDR1 and CDR2 from the germline V gene are SEHNR and FQNEAQ (reference sequence). The CDR3 is 13 residues long. This CDR3 reads CASSYQQGRGYTF. CDR3 coding DNA: TGTGCCAGCAGCTATCAGCAGGGTCGTGGCTACACCTTC.

This clone occurred once. The chain uses TRBV5-1 and TRBJ2-5, with a possible D match to TRBD1 (6 bases). This CDR3 has 14 amino acids. The germline V gene has CDR1 SGHRS and CDR2 YFSETQ. Trimming took off 6 bases at V and 1 base at J, with 13 bases between the two ends. The CDR3 DNA follows: TGCGCCAGCACGTCGGGACACATCCAAGAGACCCAGTACTTC. Translating it yields CASTSGHIQETQYF.

This chain uses TRBV2 with TRBJ2-3; 7 bases map to TRBD2. Trimming took 4 bases from V and 1 from J; bases not matched to a gene: 5. The CDR3 totals 15 residues. Germline V gene lookup returns CDR1 SNHLY and CDR2 FYNNEI. CDR3 DNA sequence: TGTGCCAGCAGTGGAAGGGCGGGGGGCACAGATACGCAGTATTTT. This gives the protein CASSGRAGGTDTQYF.

The V call is TRBV2, the J call TRBJ2-7, with D unresolved. The CDR3 spans 11 residues. Deletions cut 2 bases from V and 6 bases from J, with 5 bases between. Per the germline V gene, CDR1 is SNHLY and CDR2 is FYNNEI. The chain's CDR3 is CASSERVEQYF. The CDR3 DNA follows: TGTGCCAGCAGTGAAAGAGTCGAGCAGTACTTC. Using reference TRBV2 and TRBJ2-7 for the parts outside the CDR3, the full variable domain is EPEVTQTPSHQVTQMGQEVILRCVPISNHLYFYWYRQILGQKVEFLVSFYNNEISEKSEIFDDQFSVERPDGSNFTLKIRSTKLEDSAMYFCASSERVEQYFGPGTRLTVT.

The rearrangement uses TRBV11-2 and TRBJ2-7, with TRBD2 matching 11 bases. CDR1 SGHAT and CDR2 FQNNGV come from the germline V gene. The CDR3 has 14 residues. The V and J ends lost 5 bases and 3 bases, in that order; junction bases with no gene match: 3. The CDR3 nucleotides are TGTGCCAGCAGCGAACTAGCGGGGGACTACGAGCAGTACTTC. It translates to CASSELAGDYEQYF.

The chain combines TRBV28 with TRBJ2-7; 7 bases line up with TRBD1. Germline assignment: CDR1 MDHEN and CDR2 SYDVKM. V trimming: 8 bases; J trimming: 3 bases; junction bases outside the gene matches: 10. The CDR3 spans 14 residues. The CDR3 coding sequence is TGTGCCAGCGGCCCTCCCGGGACAGTCTACGAGCAGTACTTC. Amino acids: CASGPPGTVYEQYF.

This clone was observed once. The chain recombines TRBV9 with TRBJ2-3; 7 nucleotides agree with TRBD2. Germline CDR1 and CDR2: SGDLS and YYNGEE. Trimming took 0 bases from V and 5 from J; bases not matched to a gene: 9. The CDR3 length is 16 residues. The CDR3 nucleotides read TGTGCCAGCAGCGTAGGCCTAGCGGAGAGTATAGATACGCAGTATTTT. Amino acids: CASSVGLAESIDTQYF.

This chain uses TRBV6-5 with TRBJ1-2; D remains ambiguous. The CDR3 contains 16 residues. CDR1 and CDR2 from the germline V gene are MNHEY and SVGAGI. V gave up 0 bases and J gave up 4 bases, with 15 bases separating them. The CDR3 DNA sequence: TGTGCCAGCAGTTACTCCGGGAAGGGATCCCCCTATGGCTACACCTTC. Translating gives CASSYSGKGSPYGYTF.

This chain connects TRBV5-4 to TRBJ1-3; 8 nucleotides line up with TRBD1. CDR3 length: 15 residues. CDR1 and CDR2 from the germline V gene are SGHNT and YYREEE (reference sequence). The junction had 6 bases not matched to a gene; V was cut back by 0 bases and J by 7 bases. This CDR3 reads CASSLAQGAGNTIYF. In nucleotides, the CDR3 is TGTGCCAGCAGCTTGGCTCAGGGGGCGGGGAACACCATATATTTT.

The chain joins TRBV4-2 to TRBJ1-2; 7 bases are a match to TRBD1. The CDR3 has 14 amino acids. With V trimmed by 2 bases and J by 7 bases, 7 bases remained unmatched. Germline loops: CDR1 LGHNA, CDR2 YNFKEQ. The CDR3 region is CASSQTGTGVGYTF. In DNA form, the CDR3 reads TGTGCCAGCAGCCAAACCGGTACAGGGGTTGGCTACACCTTC.

This chain uses TRBV7-2 with TRBJ2-3; D perhaps matches TRBD2 (5 bases). The germline V and J ends were trimmed by 3 bases and 1 base, with 8 bases remaining between them. Germline-derived CDR1 and CDR2 are SGHTA and FQGNSA. The CDR3 consists of 14 residues. The CDR3, as DNA: TGTGCCAGCAGCTTGGTCGGGGGCACAGATACGCAGTATTTT. Translating gives CASSLVGGTDTQYF.

This rearrangement joins TRBV27 to TRBJ2-3; D perhaps matches TRBD2 (7 bases). Germline values: CDR1 MNHEY, CDR2 SMNVEV (reference sequence). V lost 5 bases, J lost 0 bases, and 18 bases lay in between. The CDR3 loop spans 17 amino acids. The CDR3 region has the DNA TGTGCCAGCAGTATTGCGTACGGGGGGCGTAGCACAGATACGCAGTATTTT. This codes for CASSIAYGGRSTDTQYF.

This clone showed up just a few times. The J gene is TRBJ1-6, the V gene TRBV2; D ambiguous. Trimming shortened V by 8 bases and J by 14 bases, and 13 bases separated the two germline ends. The CDR3 consists of 11 residues. Germline V gene data show CDR1 as SNHLY and CDR2 as FYNNEI. The DNA for the CDR3 is TGTGCCAGCGCATTGCAAAGCACCCTCCACTTT. Its translation is CASALQSTLHF.

The chain recombines TRBV5-1 with TRBJ2-1; 9 bases agree with TRBD1. V lost 2 bases and J lost 8; bases outside the gene matches: 5. This CDR3 spans 14 amino acids. CDR1 and CDR2 from the germline V gene are SGHRS and YFSETQ. The CDR3 DNA reads TGCGCCAGCAGCTTTGACAGGGGGGGCGATGAGCAGTTCTTC. Translated: CASSFDRGGDEQFF.

The chain joins TRBV5-1 to TRBJ1-3, with 10 bases fitting TRBD1. V gave up 4 bases and J gave up 8 bases; unmatched junction bases: 9. The germline V gene encodes CDR1 SGHRS and CDR2 YFSETQ. There are 15 residues in the CDR3. The CDR3 loop is CASSRSDRGPDTIYF. Here the CDR3 DNA reads TGCGCCAGCAGCCGATCCGACAGGGGGCCGGACACCATATATTTT.

The rearrangement links TRBV7-7 to TRBJ2-2; TRBD2 matches at 9 bases. V was clipped by 5 bases and J by 5 bases; unmatched bases: 9. The CDR3 sequence is 16 residues long. Germline CDR1 reads SSHAT; CDR2 reads FNYEAQ (reference sequence). The CDR3 sequence: CASSPRGGGRTGELFF. CDR3 bases: TGTGCCAGCAGCCCACGCGGGGGGGGACGGACCGGGGAGCTGTTTTTT.